This T cell receptor (beta chain) originates from a study of blood T cell repertoires in COVID-19. Study information: Acute-phase and convalescent COVID-19 samples originated in the United States, Italy and Spain.

Original methodology: Reference gene primer amplification gave nucleated cell count estimates. TCRdb keeps only in-frame clones here, not all; method: immunoSEQ multiplex PCR. Clone size and the V and J calls come from that table; the DNA yielded D and trimming. The sample includes roughly 32,000 clones, roughly 87% of them seen just once. Germline-derived CDR1 and CDR2 are SGHTA and FQGNSA. V dropped 0 bases and J dropped 6; count of bases not matched to a gene: 7. The length of the CDR3 is 17 residues. Sequencing input: peripheral blood. The TCR originated in a man at least 80 years old with acute or convalescent COVID-19. V and J are TRBV7-2 and TRBJ2-2; TRBD2 aligns across 10 bases. The CDR3 nucleotides read TGTGCCAGCAGCTTAGCGCGGGCTAGCGGGGGAGCCGGGGAGCTGTTTTTT. This codes for CASSLARASGGAGELFF.